The T cell receptor (beta chain) under discussion was sequenced for a study of blood T cells in healthy people across ages. A second roughly 7 to 12 cycle PCR used barcoded and J-beta primers. All samples gave at least 2.5 million CDR3-containing paired-end reads. TCRdb reprocessed the 5' RACE reads with MiXCR, giving one entry per CDR3 protein. Seen here are around 1,500,000 distinct CDR3 sequences, 28% observed once, and the top ten hold roughly 8%. Germline loops: CDR1 DFQATT, CDR2 SNEGSKA (reference sequence). The V gene lost 1 base and the J gene lost 6 bases, with 10 bases spanning the gap. There are 13 residues in the CDR3. This clonotype was observed many times.

This receptor was taken from a woman aged 30 to 39 in good health. The J gene is TRBJ2-1, the V gene TRBV20-1; D ambiguous. Sequences were obtained from blood. CDR3 residues: CSARAVWTNEQFF. The DNA for the CDR3 is TGCAGTGCTAGAGCTGTTTGGACCAATGAGCAGTTCTTC.